This note documents a single TCR beta chain sequence. Its antigen is still unknown. With 60 Vbeta and 13 Jbeta primers, the PCR was carried out. Some clones are missing from TCRdb's copy, which holds only in-frame ones; the method was immunoSEQ multiplex PCR. The sample lists 150,000 to 200,000 clones; 75% to 85% were seen once. The data were taken from a study of cytomegalovirus exposure and HLA in healthy donors. Study-level points and caveats: Specificity for CMV antigens was confirmed in vitro for a few of the CMV-associated chains.

CDR1 and CDR2 from the germline V gene are GTSNPN and SVGIG (reference sequence). V lost 3 bases and J lost 5, with 10 bases in between. The CDR3 is 12 residues long. Sequencing was performed on PBMCs. The J gene is TRBJ2-5, the V gene TRBV30, with D perhaps matching TRBD1 (6 bases). The source is a woman aged 18-30 years in good health and CMV-seropositive. The CDR3 coding sequence is TGTGCCTGGAGCCCCAGGGGTGAGACCCAGTACTTC. It encodes CAWSPRGETQYF.